Sequencing of this T cell receptor (beta chain) was carried out in a study of human T cells and chemical hapten exposure. Findings and caveats of the study: Once DPC sensitization occurred, TCRs above 1 in 1000 frequency showed no change. There were significantly more large CDR3 similarity clusters among expanded TCRs than among controls.

The V gene lost 7 bases and the J gene lost 4 bases, with 13 bases spanning the gap. Looked up from germline, CDR1 is SNHLY and CDR2 is FYNNEI. The CDR3 loop spans 13 amino acids. Sample time point: patch test 3, about 24 weeks after DPC sensitization. Treatment in this sample: therapeutic diphenylcyclopropenone sensitization with weekly scalp DPC. The template was total RNA from unfractionated whole blood. A note on this clonotype: Its antigen remains unknown.

Per the study methods: From approximately 20,000 to 700,000 TCRs were found per sample, with a median of 95,638. MiXCR, applied by TCRdb to the RACE reads, yields one record per CDR3 protein. The V and J calls here are based on TCRdb, not the publication. The data hold approximately 97,000 distinct CDR3 sequences, with 25% to 30% observed a single time. This clonotype was sampled from a man between 40 and 49 years old with alopecia areata. Some clones in this sample may be carry-over from other donors' samples. The chain combines TRBV2 with TRBJ1-1; D is undetermined. Specimen: whole blood, collected in connection with sensitization to the hapten diphenylcyclopropenone (DPC). The CDR3 loop is CASTGSLLTEAFF. The CDR3 DNA reads as TGTGCCAGCACTGGAAGCCTACTCACTGAAGCTTTCTTT. The full variable domain, in which reference TRBV2 and TRBJ1-1 provide the parts outside the CDR3, is EPEVTQTPSHQVTQMGQEVILRCVPISNHLYFYWYRQILGQKVEFLVSFYNNEISEKSEIFDDQFSVERPDGSNFTLKIRSTKLEDSAMYFCASTGSLLTEAFFGQGTRLTVV.